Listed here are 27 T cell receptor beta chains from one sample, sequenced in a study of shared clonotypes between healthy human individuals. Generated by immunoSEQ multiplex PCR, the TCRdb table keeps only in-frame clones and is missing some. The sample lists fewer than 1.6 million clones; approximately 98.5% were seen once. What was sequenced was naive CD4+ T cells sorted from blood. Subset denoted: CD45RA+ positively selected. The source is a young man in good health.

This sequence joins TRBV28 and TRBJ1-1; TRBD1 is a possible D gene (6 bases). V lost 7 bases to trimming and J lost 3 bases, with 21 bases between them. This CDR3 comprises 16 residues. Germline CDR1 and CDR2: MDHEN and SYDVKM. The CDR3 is CASTNYGGRVHTEAFF. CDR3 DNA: TGTGCCAGCACTAACTACGGGGGCAGGGTGCACACTGAAGCTTTCTTT.

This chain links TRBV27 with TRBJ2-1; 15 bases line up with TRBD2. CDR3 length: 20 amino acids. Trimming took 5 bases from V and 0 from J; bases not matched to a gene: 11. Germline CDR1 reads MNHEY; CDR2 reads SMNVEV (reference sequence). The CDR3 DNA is TGTGCCAGCAGTAAAAGGACTAGCGGGAGGGCAGGGGGCTCCTACAATGAGCAGTTCTTC. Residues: CASSKRTSGRAGGSYNEQFF.

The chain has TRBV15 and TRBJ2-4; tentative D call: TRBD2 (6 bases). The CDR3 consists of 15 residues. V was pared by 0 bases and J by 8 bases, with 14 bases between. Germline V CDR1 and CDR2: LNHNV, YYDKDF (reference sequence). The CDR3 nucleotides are TGTGCCACCAGCAGAGATGGCGTGACGGGGGACATTCAGTACTTC. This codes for CATSRDGVTGDIQYF.

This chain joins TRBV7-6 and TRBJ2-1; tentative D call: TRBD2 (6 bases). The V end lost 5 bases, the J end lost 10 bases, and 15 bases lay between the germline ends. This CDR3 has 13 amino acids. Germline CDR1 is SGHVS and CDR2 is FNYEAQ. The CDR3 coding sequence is TGTGCCAGCAGCCGACGCGGGGAAAGAGAGCAGTTCTTC. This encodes CASSRRGEREQFF.

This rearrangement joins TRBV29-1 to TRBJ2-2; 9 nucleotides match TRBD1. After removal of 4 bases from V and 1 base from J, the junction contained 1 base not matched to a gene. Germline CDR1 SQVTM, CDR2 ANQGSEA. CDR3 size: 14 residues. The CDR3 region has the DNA TGCAGCGTTGGGACAGGGGTGAACACCGGGGAGCTGTTTTTT. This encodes CSVGTGVNTGELFF.

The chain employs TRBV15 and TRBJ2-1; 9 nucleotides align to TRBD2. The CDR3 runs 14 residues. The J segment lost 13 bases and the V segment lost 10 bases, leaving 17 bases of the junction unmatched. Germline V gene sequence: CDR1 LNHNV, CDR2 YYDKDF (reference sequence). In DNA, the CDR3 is TGTGCCAGCAGGCAGGCGGGAGGGGGGATTGGACAGTTCTTC. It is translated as CASRQAGGGIGQFF.

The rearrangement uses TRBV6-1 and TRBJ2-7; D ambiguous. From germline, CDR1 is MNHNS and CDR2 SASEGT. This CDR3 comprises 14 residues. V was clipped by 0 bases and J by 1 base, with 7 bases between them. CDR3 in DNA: TGTGCCAGCAGTGAAGCACGGAGTTCCTACGAGCAGTACTTC. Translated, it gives CASSEARSSYEQYF.

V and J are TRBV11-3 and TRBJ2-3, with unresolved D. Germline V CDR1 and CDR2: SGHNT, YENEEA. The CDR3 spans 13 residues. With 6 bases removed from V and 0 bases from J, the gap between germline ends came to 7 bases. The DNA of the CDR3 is TGTGCCAGCAGGTCATCTAGCACAGATACGCAGTATTTT. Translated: CASRSSSTDTQYF.

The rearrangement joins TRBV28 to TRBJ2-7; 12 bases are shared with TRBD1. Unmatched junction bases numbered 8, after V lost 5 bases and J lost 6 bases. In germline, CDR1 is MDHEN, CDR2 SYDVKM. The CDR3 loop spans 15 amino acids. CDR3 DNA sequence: TGTGCCAGCAGTCTCCTCGGGACAGGGGGCGTCGAGCAGTACTTC. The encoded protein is CASSLLGTGGVEQYF.

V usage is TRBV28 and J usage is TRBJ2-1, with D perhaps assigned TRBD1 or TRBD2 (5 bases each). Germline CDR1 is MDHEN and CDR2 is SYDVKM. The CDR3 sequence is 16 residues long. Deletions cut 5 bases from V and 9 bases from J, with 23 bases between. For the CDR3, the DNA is TGTGCCAGCAGTCCCCATCCGGGGACCGATCGACGTGAGCAGTTCTTC. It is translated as CASSPHPGTDRREQFF.

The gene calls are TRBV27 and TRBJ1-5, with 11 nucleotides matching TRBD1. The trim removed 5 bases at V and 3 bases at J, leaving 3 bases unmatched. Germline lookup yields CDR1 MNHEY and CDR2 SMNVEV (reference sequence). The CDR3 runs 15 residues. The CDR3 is CASSPDRGHNQPQHF. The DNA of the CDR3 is TGTGCCAGCAGTCCGGACAGGGGGCACAATCAGCCCCAGCATTTT.

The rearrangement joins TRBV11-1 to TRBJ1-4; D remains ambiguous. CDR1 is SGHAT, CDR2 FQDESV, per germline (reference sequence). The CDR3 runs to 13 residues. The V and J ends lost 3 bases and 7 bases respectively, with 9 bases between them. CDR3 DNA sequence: TGTGCCAGCAGCTTTGACGGGGTTGAAAAACTGTTTTTT. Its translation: CASSFDGVEKLFF.

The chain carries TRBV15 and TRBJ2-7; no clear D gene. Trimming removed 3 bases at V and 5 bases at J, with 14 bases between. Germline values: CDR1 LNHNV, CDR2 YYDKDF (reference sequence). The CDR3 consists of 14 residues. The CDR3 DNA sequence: TGTGCCACCAGCAGGTTTCCCCACGTCGACGAGCAGTACTTC. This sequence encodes CATSRFPHVDEQYF. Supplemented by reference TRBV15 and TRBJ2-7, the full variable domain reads DAMVIQNPRYQVTQFGKPVTLSCSQTLNHNVMYWYQQKSSQAPKLLFHYYDKDFNNEADTPDNFQSRRPNTSFCFLDIRSPGLGDTAMYLCATSRFPHVDEQYFGPGTRLTVT.

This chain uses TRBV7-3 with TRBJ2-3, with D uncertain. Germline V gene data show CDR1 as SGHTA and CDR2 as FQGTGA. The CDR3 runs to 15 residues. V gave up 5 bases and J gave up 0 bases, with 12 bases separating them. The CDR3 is CASSPSLGSTDTQYF. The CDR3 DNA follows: TGTGCCAGCAGCCCCAGCCTGGGAAGCACAGATACGCAGTATTTT.

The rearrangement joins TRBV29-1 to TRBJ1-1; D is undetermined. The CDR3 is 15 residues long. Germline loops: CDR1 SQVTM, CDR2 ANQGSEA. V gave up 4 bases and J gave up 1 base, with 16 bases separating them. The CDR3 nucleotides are TGCAGCGTTGGTCTGCGGCAGGCCCGGAACACTGAAGCTTTCTTT. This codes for CSVGLRQARNTEAFF.

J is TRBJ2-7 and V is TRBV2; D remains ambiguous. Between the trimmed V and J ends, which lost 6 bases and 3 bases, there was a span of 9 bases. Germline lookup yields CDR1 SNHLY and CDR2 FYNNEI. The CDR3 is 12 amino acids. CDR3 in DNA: TGTGCCAGCAGAATTCCGAGCTACGAGCAGTACTTC. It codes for CASRIPSYEQYF.

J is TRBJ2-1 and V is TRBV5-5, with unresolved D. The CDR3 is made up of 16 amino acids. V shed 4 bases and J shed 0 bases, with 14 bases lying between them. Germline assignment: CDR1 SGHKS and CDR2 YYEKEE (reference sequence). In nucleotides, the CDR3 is TGTGCCAGCAGCGCCCTCATACTAAGCTCCTACAATGAGCAGTTCTTC. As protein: CASSALILSSYNEQFF.

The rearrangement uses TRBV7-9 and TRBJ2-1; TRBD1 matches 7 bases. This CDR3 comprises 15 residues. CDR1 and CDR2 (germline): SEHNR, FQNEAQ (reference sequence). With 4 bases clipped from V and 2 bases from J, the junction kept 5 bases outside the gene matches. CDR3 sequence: CASSSSGTAYNEQFF. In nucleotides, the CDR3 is TGTGCCAGCAGCTCGTCCGGGACAGCCTACAATGAGCAGTTCTTC.

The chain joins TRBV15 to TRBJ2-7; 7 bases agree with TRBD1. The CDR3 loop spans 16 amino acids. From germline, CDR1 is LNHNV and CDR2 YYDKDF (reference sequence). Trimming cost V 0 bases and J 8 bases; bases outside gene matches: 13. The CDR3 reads CATSRDLGIDRDKQYF. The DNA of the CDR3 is TGTGCCACCAGCAGAGACCTAGGAATAGACAGGGACAAGCAGTACTTC. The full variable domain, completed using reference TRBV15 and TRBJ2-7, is DAMVIQNPRYQVTQFGKPVTLSCSQTLNHNVMYWYQQKSSQAPKLLFHYYDKDFNNEADTPDNFQSRRPNTSFCFLDIRSPGLGDTAMYLCATSRDLGIDRDKQYFGPGTRLTVT.

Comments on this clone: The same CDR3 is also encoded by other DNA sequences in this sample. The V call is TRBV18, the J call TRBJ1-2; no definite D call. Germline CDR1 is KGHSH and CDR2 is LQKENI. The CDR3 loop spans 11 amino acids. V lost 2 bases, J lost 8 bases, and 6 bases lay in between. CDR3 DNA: TGTGCCAGCTCACCAGGGGTCGGCTACACCTTC. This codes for CASSPGVGYTF.

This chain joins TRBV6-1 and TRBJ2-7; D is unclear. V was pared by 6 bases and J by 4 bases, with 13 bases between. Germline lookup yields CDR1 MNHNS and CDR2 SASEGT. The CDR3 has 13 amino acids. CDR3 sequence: CASSDSGSYEQYF. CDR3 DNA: TGTGCCAGCAGCGATTCGGGCTCATACGAGCAGTACTTC.

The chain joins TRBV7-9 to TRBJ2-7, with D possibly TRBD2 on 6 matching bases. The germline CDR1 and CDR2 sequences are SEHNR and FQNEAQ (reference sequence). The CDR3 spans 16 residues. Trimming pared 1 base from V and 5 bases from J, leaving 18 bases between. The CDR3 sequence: CASSLGSGVPYHEQYF. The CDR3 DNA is TGTGCCAGCAGCTTAGGATCGGGGGTCCCCTACCACGAGCAGTACTTC. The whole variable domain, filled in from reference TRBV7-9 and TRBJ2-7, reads DTGVSQNPRHKITKRGQNVTFRCDPISEHNRLYWYRQTLGQGPEFLTYFQNEAQLEKSRLLSDRFSAERPKGSFSTLEIQRTEQGDSAMYLCASSLGSGVPYHEQYFGPGTRLTVT.

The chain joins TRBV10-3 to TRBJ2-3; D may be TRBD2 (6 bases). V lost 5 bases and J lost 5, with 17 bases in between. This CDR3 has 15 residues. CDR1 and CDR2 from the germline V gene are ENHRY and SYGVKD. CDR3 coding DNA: TGTGCCATCAGTCACGGAGGGCAGGCTCGAGATACGCAGTATTTT. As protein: CAISHGGQARDTQYF.

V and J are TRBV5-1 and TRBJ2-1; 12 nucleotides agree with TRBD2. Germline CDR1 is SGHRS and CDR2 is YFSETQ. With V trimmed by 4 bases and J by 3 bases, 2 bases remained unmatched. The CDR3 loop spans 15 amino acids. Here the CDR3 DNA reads TGCGCCAGCAGCGAGGGACTAGCGGGCTACAATGAGCAGTTCTTC. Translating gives CASSEGLAGYNEQFF.

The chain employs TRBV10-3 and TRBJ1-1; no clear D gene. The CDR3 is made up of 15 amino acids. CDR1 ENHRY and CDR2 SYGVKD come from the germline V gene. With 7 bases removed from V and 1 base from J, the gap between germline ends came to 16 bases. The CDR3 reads CAITARLNTNTEAFF. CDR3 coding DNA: TGTGCCATCACTGCGAGGTTGAATACGAACACTGAAGCTTTCTTT.

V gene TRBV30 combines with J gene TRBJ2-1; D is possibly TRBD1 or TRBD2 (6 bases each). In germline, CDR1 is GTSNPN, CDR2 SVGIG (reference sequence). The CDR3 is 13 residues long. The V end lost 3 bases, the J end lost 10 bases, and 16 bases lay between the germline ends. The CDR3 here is CAWRGSGAREQFF. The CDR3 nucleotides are TGTGCCTGGAGGGGCTCGGGGGCAAGGGAGCAGTTCTTC.

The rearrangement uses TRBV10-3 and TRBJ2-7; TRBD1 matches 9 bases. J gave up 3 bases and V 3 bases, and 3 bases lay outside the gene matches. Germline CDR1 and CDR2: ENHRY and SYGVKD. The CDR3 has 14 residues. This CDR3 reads CAISDMDRGYEQYF. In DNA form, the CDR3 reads TGTGCCATCAGTGACATGGACAGGGGCTACGAGCAGTACTTC.